The subject of this entry is one T cell receptor beta chain. The specificity of this receptor is unknown. No much larger clonotype is one base removed from it; base qualities were not supplied. From each donor, a single peripheral blood sample of 90 to 150 mL on average was drawn into heparinised tubes. Using a panel that included CD45RO, CCR7, CD25, CD127, CD95 and CD27, naive, central memory, regulatory and stem cell-like memory CD4+ T cells were sorted on a BD FACSAria II. Every sorted population had a purity above 95%. PBMCs were separated immediately by Lymphoprep density gradient centrifugation and were stained directly, without being cultured. Samples were stained and sorted in pairs, with one healthy donor and one patient per experiment, so that batch effects were minimized. From the cysteine up to the phenylalanine, the CDR3 has a length of 13 residues. Only the CDR3 DNA is retained, 39 bases long and in frame from the first base. CDR1 and CDR2 were assigned from the germline V gene as SGDLS and YYNGEE. The V and J ends are trimmed by 0 bases and 4 bases, leaving 4 bases between them.

These data come from a study of beta chain features in type 1 diabetes (dated 2018 in TCRdb). Background on the whole study: Mean age, gender distribution, total cell number and subset yield were not different between patients and healthy donors. A total of over 90,000,000 sorted cells were examined across all samples, and a strong correlation was observed between cell number per subset and RNA yield. The study compared TCRB repertoires of sorted circulating CD4+ T cell subsets between recently diagnosed type 1 diabetes patients and matched healthy donors. Regulatory and stem cell-like memory subsets were obtained from only 8 patients and about eight healthy donors, while naive and central memory subsets were obtained from all 28 donors.

The High Capacity cDNA Reverse Transcription Kit was used to reverse transcribe all of the isolated RNA, meaning that expressed TCRB transcripts were what got sequenced. Naive, central memory and regulatory T cell samples underwent deep immunoSEQ sequencing, averaging around 3.6 million total reads per sample. Sorted cells were lysed in RLT buffer, and RNA was extracted using DNase-treated RNeasy Micro or Mini kits according to cell number. To prevent cross-contamination, each cell subset was processed individually, whereas patient and healthy donor samples were processed jointly. Using the immunoSEQ multiplex PCR, TCRB sequences were amplified from cDNA into 87-bp fragments spanning the CDR3 region. Amplicons were sequenced on the Illumina HiSeq platform. As for the authors' bioinformatics: Synthetic template baselines were used to correct PCR bias computationally, reads within Hamming distance 2 were collapsed together, and singletons that could not be merged were discarded. By aligning reads against IMGT, V, D and J genes, CDR3 length, and insertions or deletions at six rearrangement sites were assigned. Clonotype counts were normalized to sorted cell number within each subset before computing true diversity and Gini coefficients with the tcR R package. The overlap coefficient, calculated on TCRB nucleotide sequences, was used to quantify repertoire sharing. Out-of-frame TCRB sequences from naive cells were analyzed as a proxy for the pre-selection repertoire. The source is immuneACCESS, and TCRdb retained only in-frame sequences with V and J called. Part of the clones is not carried over; for the studies checked, unresolved V genes explain less than half of this, and the remainder is unexplained. V and J calls and clone size are given by that table; D and trimming were obtained from the DNA. This sample has roughly 610,000 clones in its table, and 15% to 19% of those were observed once. The ten largest clones add up to around 0.1% of the sample.

What the work shows at the level of the full study, not this receptor alone: Because the HLA sub-analyses included only small numbers of individuals, any influence of HLA type on TCRB rearrangement was left unresolved. At VDJ recombination sites, type 1 diabetes patients had fewer insertions and more deleted nucleotides, which implies abnormalities in thymic rearrangement. A moderate but significant shortening of TCRB CDR3 length was observed in type 1 diabetes patients in all four CD4+ subsets. Naive, central memory and regulatory TCRB repertoires appeared more similar among patients than among healthy donors. Shorter templates might have been favored by PCR, but patient and control samples were amplified and corrected together, so both groups would have been affected equally by any skew. Sequencing cDNA rather than genomic DNA could over-represent highly expressing activated cells, although activation and CD3 levels did not differ between groups.

This clonotype originated in a man younger than 30 in good health. Sequenced: naive CD4+ T cells from blood. The sample's cell subset or site label, decoded: true naive CD4+ T cells. Recombination linked TRBV9 to TRBJ1-4, with the D gene too uncertain to name. The CDR3 has the sequence CASSVDLNEKLFF. The DNA sequence is TGTGCCAGCAGCGTAGACCTTAATGAAAAACTGTTTTTT.